This T cell receptor (beta chain) was captured in a study of tumor-infiltrating lymphocytes in oesophageal squamous cell carcinoma. Trimming removed 6 bases at V and 5 bases at J, with 16 bases between. This CDR3 is built from 14 residues. The V gene's germline CDR1 is MNHNS and CDR2 SASEGT. TCRdb independently ran MiXCR on the PCR reads; one entry per CDR3 protein. The table lists about 19,000 distinct CDR3 sequences, around 41% of them singletons. By sample fraction, this clonotype is medium-sized (0.01 to 0.1%). Sequenced: esophageal tumor tissue. The TCR originated in a male donor with esophageal squamous cell carcinoma. The chain carries TRBV6-1 and TRBJ2-5, with D perhaps matching TRBD1 (7 bases). The CDR3 protein is CASSATGEEETQYF. The CDR3 nucleotides are TGTGCCAGCAGCGCAACAGGGGAGGAGGAGACCCAGTACTTC.